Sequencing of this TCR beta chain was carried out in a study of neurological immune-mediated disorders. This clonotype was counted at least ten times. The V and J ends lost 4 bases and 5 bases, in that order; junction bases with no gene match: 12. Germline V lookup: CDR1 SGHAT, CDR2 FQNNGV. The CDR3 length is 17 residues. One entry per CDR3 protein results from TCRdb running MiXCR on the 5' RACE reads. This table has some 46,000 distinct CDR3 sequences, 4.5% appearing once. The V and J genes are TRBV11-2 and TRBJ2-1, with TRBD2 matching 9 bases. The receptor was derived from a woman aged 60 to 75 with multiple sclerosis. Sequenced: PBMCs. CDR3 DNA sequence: TGTGCCAGCAGCTCCCGGGGAGCGGGAGGTATACACAATGAGCAGTTCTTC. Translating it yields CASSSRGAGGIHNEQFF.